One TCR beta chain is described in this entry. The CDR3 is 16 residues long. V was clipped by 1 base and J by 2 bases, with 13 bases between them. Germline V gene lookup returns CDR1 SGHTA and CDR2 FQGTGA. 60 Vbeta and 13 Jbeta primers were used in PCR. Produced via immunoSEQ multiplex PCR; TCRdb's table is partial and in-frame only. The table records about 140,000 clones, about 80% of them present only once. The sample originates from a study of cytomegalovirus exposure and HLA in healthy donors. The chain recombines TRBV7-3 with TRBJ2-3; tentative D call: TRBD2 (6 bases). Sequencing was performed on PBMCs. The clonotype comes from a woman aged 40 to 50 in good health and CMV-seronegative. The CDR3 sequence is CASSLIGLSYTDTQYF. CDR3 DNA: TGTGCCAGCAGCTTAATTGGACTAAGTTACACAGATACGCAGTATTTT.